Below, 26 T cell receptor beta chains from the same sample are listed, as sequenced in a study of T cells in tumors after PD-1 blockade. Clones were read by immunoSEQ multiplex PCR, and TCRdb kept only the in-frame ones, dropping some. The sample records around 46,000 clones, roughly 73% being singletons. This material consisted of PBMCs, taken before anti-PD-1 treatment. Receptor source: a human donor with basal cell carcinoma.

This chain connects TRBV6-6 to TRBJ1-2, with TRBD1 matching 9 bases. The CDR3 is 14 residues long. Germline CDR1 and CDR2: MNHNY and SVGAGI (reference sequence). J was trimmed by 8 bases and V by 4 bases; bases with no gene match: 8. The DNA of the CDR3 is TGTGCCAGCAGTTTAACAGGGGGCGCAGAAGGCTACACCTTC. Translating it yields CASSLTGGAEGYTF.

J is TRBJ2-7 and V is TRBV5-1, with 7 bases identical to TRBD1. The ends lost 5 bases at V and 6 bases at J; junction bases unmatched: 11. Germline V gene sequence: CDR1 SGHRS, CDR2 YFSETQ. The CDR3 is 14 residues long. CDR3 nucleotide sequence: TGCGCCAGCAGGTCGACAGGGTTAGATGGCGAGCAGTACTTC. Its translation is CASRSTGLDGEQYF.

There are a few counts of this clone. This rearrangement joins TRBV7-3 to TRBJ1-2, with D tentatively TRBD1 (5 bases). The ends were cut back, 1 base at V and 6 bases at J, with 9 bases in the middle. The CDR3 contains 13 residues. Germline V lookup: CDR1 SGHTA, CDR2 FQGTGA. The DNA of the CDR3 is TGTGCCAGCAGCTTAAGGGACTCCCATGGCTACACCTTC. Encoded protein: CASSLRDSHGYTF.

The rearrangement links TRBV30 to TRBJ1-6; D is unclear. The V gene lost 3 bases and the J gene lost 7 bases, with 22 bases spanning the gap. In germline, CDR1 is GTSNPN, CDR2 SVGIG (reference sequence). CDR3 length equals 17 residues. The CDR3: CAWRSAGEAFQNSPLHF. As DNA, the CDR3 is TGTGCCTGGAGGTCTGCCGGGGAGGCGTTCCAAAATTCACCCCTCCACTTT.

CDR3 bases: TGTGCCACCAGCGGCCCCAAGTCGAACACTGAAGCTTTCTTT. As protein: CATSGPKSNTEAFF. V is TRBV15 and J is TRBJ1-1; D unclear. The CDR3 has 14 residues. The germline CDR1 and CDR2 sequences are LNHNV and YYDKDF (reference sequence). V was trimmed by 5 bases and J by 1 base, leaving 11 bases between them.

The V call is TRBV5-1, the J call TRBJ2-7; TRBD2 is a possible D gene (6 bases). Trimming left V 4 bases short and J 5 bases short, with 13 bases between. CDR3 length: 13 residues. The V gene's germline CDR1 is SGHRS and CDR2 YFSETQ. In DNA form, the CDR3 reads TGCGCCAGCAGCCCGATGGGGGGTGACGAGCAGTACTTC. It specifies CASSPMGGDEQYF.

The genes are TRBV10-3 and TRBJ2-3, with D tentatively TRBD2 (5 bases). V lost 6 bases to trimming and J lost 0 bases, with 10 bases between them. Germline V CDR1 and CDR2: ENHRY, SYGVKD. The CDR3 is made up of 14 amino acids. The CDR3 nucleotides are TGTGCCATCAGCCTTAGCGAGAGCACAGATACGCAGTATTTT. Translating it yields CAISLSESTDTQYF.

The chain has TRBV6-2 or TRBV6-3 and TRBJ2-7; D unresolved. V was pared by 0 bases and J by 1 base, with 10 bases between. There are 15 residues in the CDR3. Germline CDR1 MNHEY, CDR2 SVGEGT. CDR3 amino acids: CASSYSQQRSYEQYF. CDR3 in DNA: TGTGCCAGCAGTTACTCCCAGCAAAGGTCCTACGAGCAGTACTTC.

This chain uses TRBV12-3 or TRBV12-4 with TRBJ2-2; D unclear. Trimming left V 1 base short and J 7 bases short, with 7 bases between. This CDR3 comprises 13 residues. Here the CDR3 reads CASSLVANGELFF. Here the CDR3 DNA reads TGTGCCAGCAGTTTAGTGGCGAACGGGGAGCTGTTTTTT.

The chain is built from TRBV2 and TRBJ2-1; possible D gene TRBD2, 6 bases. V gave up 6 bases and J gave up 7 bases, with 16 bases separating them. From germline, CDR1 is SNHLY and CDR2 FYNNEI. This CDR3 has 14 amino acids. CDR3 nucleotide sequence: TGTGCCAGCAGACGGGACTCCCAAGGGAATGAGCAGTTCTTC. As protein: CASRRDSQGNEQFF.

V and J are TRBV7-2 and TRBJ1-2, with D tentatively TRBD1 (5 bases). The V and J ends lost 1 base and 10 bases respectively, with 19 bases between them. Per germline, CDR1 SGHTA and CDR2 FQGNSA. The CDR3 is 15 amino acids. CDR3 sequence reads: CASSLDMGQRGDYTF. CDR3 in DNA: TGTGCCAGCAGCTTAGACATGGGGCAGCGAGGTGACTACACCTTC.

This clone was seen a few times. The chain links TRBV7-3 to TRBJ1-6; D is undetermined. The length of the CDR3 is 14 residues. Germline V gives CDR1 SGHTA, CDR2 FQGTGA. Trimming took off 1 base at V and 9 bases at J, with 10 bases between the two ends. This chain's CDR3 is CASSLIGSGSPLHF. In nucleotides, the CDR3 is TGTGCCAGCAGCTTAATTGGCTCTGGTTCACCCCTCCACTTT. Variable domain in full (rest from reference TRBV7-3 and TRBJ1-6): GAGVSQTPSNKVTEKGKYVELRCDPISGHTALYWYRQSLGQGPEFLIYFQGTGAADDSGLPNDRFFAVRPEGSVSTLKIQRTERGDSAVYLCASSLIGSGSPLHFGNGTRLTVT.

The gene calls are TRBV5-6 and TRBJ2-3, with TRBD2 matching 8 bases. V trimming: 1 base; J trimming: 3 bases; junction bases outside the gene matches: 7. The germline V gene has CDR1 SGHDT and CDR2 YYEEEE. This CDR3 region has 16 residues. The CDR3 reads CASSLYGLAGTDTQYF. The CDR3 nucleotides read TGTGCCAGCAGCTTGTATGGGCTAGCGGGTACAGATACGCAGTATTTT.

The chain carries TRBV19 and TRBJ1-1; D is uncertain. The CDR3 length is 14 residues. Germline-derived CDR1 and CDR2 are LNHDA and SQIVND (reference sequence). V lost 6 bases and J lost 1, with 12 bases in between. The DNA for the CDR3 is TGTGCCAGTAGGTTCACAGCATCGAACACTGAAGCTTTCTTT. This translates into CASRFTASNTEAFF.

The V and J genes are TRBV5-5 and TRBJ1-1, with D perhaps matching TRBD1 (5 bases). CDR1 is SGHKS and CDR2 is YYEKEE in the germline V gene (reference sequence). This CDR3 region has 16 residues. V dropped 3 bases and J dropped 0 bases, with 15 bases sitting between them. As DNA, the CDR3 is TGTGCCAGCAGCTCACGTGGGGGACGGTTGAACACTGAAGCTTTCTTT. It encodes CASSSRGGRLNTEAFF. The whole variable domain, filled in from reference TRBV5-5 and TRBJ1-1, reads DAGVTQSPTHLIKTRGQQVTLRCSPISGHKSVSWYQQVLGQGPQFIFQYYEKEERGRGNFPDRFSARQFPNYSSELNVNALLLGDSALYLCASSSRGGRLNTEAFFGQGTRLTVV.

The chain has TRBV19 and TRBJ2-5, with D hard to call. CDR3 length: 13 amino acids. Germline CDR1 is LNHDA and CDR2 is SQIVND (reference sequence). V gave up 6 bases and J gave up 7 bases, with 15 bases separating them. CDR3 sequence reads: CASRGSDLRTQYF. The CDR3 coding sequence is TGTGCCAGTAGAGGATCAGATCTGAGGACCCAGTACTTC.

V and J are TRBV27 and TRBJ1-1, with 7 bases identical to TRBD1. This CDR3 comprises 13 residues. Per germline, CDR1 MNHEY and CDR2 SMNVEV (reference sequence). The trim removed 0 bases at V and 7 bases at J, leaving 2 bases unmatched. The CDR3 nucleotides read TGTGCCAGCAGTTTATCGGCAGGGGGTGAAGCTTTCTTT. Amino acids: CASSLSAGGEAFF.

The chain has TRBV27 and TRBJ2-7; D is uncertain. Trimming left V 5 bases short and J 3 bases short, with 11 bases between. Germline V lookup: CDR1 MNHEY, CDR2 SMNVEV (reference sequence). The CDR3 extends over 13 amino acids. Here the CDR3 reads CASSLRAYYEQYF. The CDR3 nucleotides read TGTGCCAGCAGTCTCCGGGCCTACTACGAGCAGTACTTC.

The chain uses TRBV2 and TRBJ2-3; perhaps TRBD2 as D (5 bases). Trimming cost V 2 bases and J 1 base, with 10 bases left between them. In germline, CDR1 is SNHLY, CDR2 FYNNEI. This CDR3 contains 15 residues. The CDR3 DNA reads TGTGCCAGCAGTGAAAGGTTGCGGGGCACAGATACGCAGTATTTT. Translating it yields CASSERLRGTDTQYF.

V usage is TRBV2 and J usage is TRBJ2-1; no reliable D call. V lost 11 bases and J lost 6, with 17 bases in between. The CDR3 is made up of 13 amino acids. Per the germline V gene, CDR1 is SNHLY and CDR2 is FYNNEI. The CDR3 loop reads CARRRLPGNEQFF. As DNA, the CDR3 is TGTGCCCGAAGACGTTTACCTGGCAATGAGCAGTTCTTC. The whole variable domain, filled in from reference TRBV2 and TRBJ2-1, reads EPEVTQTPSHQVTQMGQEVILRCVPISNHLYFYWYRQILGQKVEFLVSFYNNEISEKSEIFDDQFSVERPDGSNFTLKIRSTKLEDSAMYFCARRRLPGNEQFFGPGTRLTVL.

This clone was seen just once. V gene TRBV4-1 combines with J gene TRBJ2-1; TRBD1 might be the D (6 bases). V was clipped by 4 bases and J by 8 bases, with 18 bases between them. This CDR3 spans 15 amino acids. Germline V gene sequence: CDR1 MGHRA, CDR2 YSYEKL. DNA of the CDR3: TGCGCCAGCAGCCTACTCTGGACAGACGTGGATGAGCAGTTCTTC. Translating it yields CASSLLWTDVDEQFF.

This clone was observed a single time. The rearrangement joins TRBV3-1 (or the pseudogene TRBV3-2) to TRBJ2-5; tentatively, D is TRBD1 or TRBD2 (5 bases each). Germline V lookup: CDR1 LGHDT, CDR2 YNNKEL (reference sequence). V was clipped by 6 bases and J by 3 bases, with 20 bases between them. This CDR3 contains 16 residues. CDR3 loop: CASSINPGRTKETQYF. The CDR3 DNA reads TGTGCCAGCAGTATTAATCCGGGACGGACCAAAGAGACCCAGTACTTC.

Written as DNA, the CDR3 is TGTGCCAGTAGTCCGGGACAGGGGGCATTAAACATTCAGTACTTC. Its translation: CASSPGQGALNIQYF. The chain links TRBV19 to TRBJ2-4; 12 positions agree with TRBD1. The CDR3 is made up of 15 amino acids. CDR1 and CDR2 from the germline V gene are LNHDA and SQIVND (reference sequence). V dropped 5 bases and J dropped 6; count of bases not matched to a gene: 5.

This clone appeared a single time. The gene calls are TRBV2 and TRBJ2-2, with D uncertain. The length of the CDR3 is 14 residues. Trimming shortened V by 2 bases and J by 1 base, and 5 bases separated the two germline ends. The germline gives CDR1 SNHLY, CDR2 FYNNEI. The chain's CDR3 is CASSESRNTGELFF. CDR3 coding DNA: TGTGCCAGCAGTGAATCCAGGAACACCGGGGAGCTGTTTTTT. The full variable domain, its missing parts supplied by reference TRBV2 and TRBJ2-2, is EPEVTQTPSHQVTQMGQEVILRCVPISNHLYFYWYRQILGQKVEFLVSFYNNEISEKSEIFDDQFSVERPDGSNFTLKIRSTKLEDSAMYFCASSESRNTGELFFGEGSRLTVL.

This clone is classed as large. The rearrangement links TRBV7-3 to TRBJ2-1; D remains unclear. The V gene lost 2 bases and the J gene lost 0 bases, with 11 bases spanning the gap. Per the germline V gene, CDR1 is SGHTA and CDR2 is FQGTGA. This CDR3 has 16 amino acids. CDR3 in amino acids: CASSLYGPSSYNEQFF. CDR3 in DNA: TGTGCCAGCAGCTTATACGGGCCAAGCTCCTACAATGAGCAGTTCTTC.

The chain couples TRBV7-6 to TRBJ2-1; 11 bases match TRBD1. From germline, CDR1 is SGHVS and CDR2 FNYEAQ. CDR3 length equals 16 residues. V lost 2 bases and J lost 8; bases outside the gene matches: 8. Written as DNA, the CDR3 is TGTGCCAGCAGCTTAAGGGGACAGGGGGATTTCGATGAGCAGTTCTTC. Residues: CASSLRGQGDFDEQFF.